This passage covers 10 T cell receptor beta chains from one sample sequenced in a study of T cells after yellow fever vaccination. Each CDR3 protein gets one entry after TCRdb re-called the 5' RACE reads with MiXCR. The sample records some 220,000 distinct CDR3 sequences, approximately 3.3% being singletons. Sequencing was performed on CD4+ T cells sorted from PBMCs, taken 10 days after the yellow fever booster vaccination. The receptors come from a man aged 18-30 years who received the YFV17D yellow fever vaccine.

In this sample, this clonotype turned up a few times. The chain uses TRBV7-2 and TRBJ1-2; D gene unclear. CDR3 size: 14 residues. Germline CDR1 and CDR2: SGHTA and FQGNSA. V lost 6 bases to trimming and J lost 7 bases, with 18 bases between them. CDR3 sequence (DNA): TGTGCCAGCAGTCGAGAGGGTCGGGTGGGTGGCTACACCTTC. Protein: CASSREGRVGGYTF.

This clonotype was found many times. The chain couples TRBV6-5 to TRBJ1-5; 7 nucleotides match TRBD1. V trimming: 1 base; J trimming: 9 bases; junction bases outside the gene matches: 6. Germline V gene sequence: CDR1 MNHEY, CDR2 SVGAGI. The CDR3 covers 14 residues. CDR3 bases: TGTGCCAGCAGTTACTACAGGGGTCAGGGGCCCCAGCATTTT. Translated: CASSYYRGQGPQHF.

This clonotype came up many times. In DNA form, the CDR3 reads TGTGCCAGCAGCTTCGTGACCGTGGGCCAAGCTTTCTTT. This gives the protein CASSFVTVGQAFF. This chain connects TRBV5-6 to TRBJ1-1; D is ambiguous. The CDR3 has 13 residues. V lost 2 bases to trimming and J lost 9 bases, with 14 bases between them. Germline V gene sequence: CDR1 SGHDT, CDR2 YYEEEE.

The V and J genes are TRBV4-2 and TRBJ1-1, with 8 nucleotides matching TRBD1. The CDR3 loop spans 14 amino acids. J gave up 3 bases and V 4 bases, and 4 bases lay outside the gene matches. Germline CDR1 and CDR2: LGHNA and YNFKEQ. The CDR3 protein is CASSRQGQYTEAFF. The CDR3 DNA follows: TGTGCCAGCAGCCGACAGGGGCAGTACACTGAAGCTTTCTTT.

This clonotype has more than one count but fewer than ten. The chain joins TRBV3-1 to TRBJ1-2, with D possibly being TRBD1 (5 bases). There are 14 residues in the CDR3. CDR1 LGHDT and CDR2 YNNKEL come from the germline V gene (reference sequence). V lost 1 base to trimming and J lost 7 bases, with 13 bases between them. The CDR3 nucleotides are TGTGCCAGCAGCCAAGTAAGGACCAGGGCTGGCTACACCTTC. It is translated as CASSQVRTRAGYTF.

This rearrangement joins TRBV4-1 to TRBJ1-1; the match to TRBD1 covers 9 bases. Germline V gene sequence: CDR1 MGHRA, CDR2 YSYEKL. The V and J ends lost 6 bases and 4 bases, in that order; junction bases with no gene match: 9. This CDR3 has 15 residues. DNA of the CDR3: TGCGCCAGCAGACAGCTAGGGACAGGGCCCACTGAAGCTTTCTTT. This encodes CASRQLGTGPTEAFF.

The chain combines TRBV12-3 or TRBV12-4 with TRBJ2-1, with 8 bases fitting TRBD1. Trimming cost V 9 bases and J 8 bases; bases outside gene matches: 12. This CDR3 spans 14 amino acids. CDR3 sequence: CASRGTGGLDEQFF. The CDR3, as DNA: TGTGCCAGTCGTGGGACAGGAGGTTTGGATGAGCAGTTCTTC.

This clonotype was observed many times. The gene calls are TRBV3-1 and TRBJ1-1; weak D call: TRBD1 (5 bases). CDR3 size: 12 residues. CDR1 is LGHDT, CDR2 YNNKEL, per germline (reference sequence). The germline V and J ends were trimmed by 3 bases and 10 bases, with 12 bases remaining between them. In nucleotides, the CDR3 is TGTGCCAGCAGCCACTCTGACAGACTAGCTTTCTTT. Translated, it gives CASSHSDRLAFF.

This clonotype has at least ten counts. The rearrangement joins TRBV4-3 to TRBJ2-5, with D possibly TRBD2 on 6 matching bases. V was pared by 0 bases and J by 7 bases, with 12 bases between. The CDR3 is 14 residues long. Germline assignment: CDR1 LGHNA and CDR2 YSLEER. CDR3 in amino acids: CASSQDGRGSTQYF. The CDR3 bases are TGCGCCAGCAGCCAAGATGGCCGGGGGTCGACCCAGTACTTC.

This clonotype was found a few times. CDR3 sequence reads: CASSLDRGHETQYF. For the CDR3, the DNA is TGTGCCAGCAGCTTAGACAGGGGGCATGAGACCCAGTACTTC. The chain couples TRBV7-2 to TRBJ2-5, with 9 bases aligning to TRBD1. CDR3 length equals 14 residues. In germline, CDR1 is SGHTA, CDR2 FQGNSA. J lost 5 bases, V lost 1 base, and 2 bases had no gene match.